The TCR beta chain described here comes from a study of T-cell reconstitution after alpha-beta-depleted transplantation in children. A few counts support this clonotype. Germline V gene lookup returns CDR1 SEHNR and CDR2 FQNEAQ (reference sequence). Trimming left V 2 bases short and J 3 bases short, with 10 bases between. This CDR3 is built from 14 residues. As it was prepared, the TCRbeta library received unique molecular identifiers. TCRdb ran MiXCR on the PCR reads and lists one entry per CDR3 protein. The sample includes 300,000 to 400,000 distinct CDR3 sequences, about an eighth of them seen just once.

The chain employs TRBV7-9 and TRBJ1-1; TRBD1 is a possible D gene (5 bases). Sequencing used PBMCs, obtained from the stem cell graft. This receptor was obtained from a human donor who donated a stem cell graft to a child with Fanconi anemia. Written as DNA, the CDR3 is TGTGCCAGCAGCTTACAGGGTCTCGACACTGAAGCTTTCTTT. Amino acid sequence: CASSLQGLDTEAFF.